The rows below give T cell receptor beta chains drawn from one sample of a study of CD4+ T cells in melanoma. The protocol was immunoSEQ multiplex PCR, while the TCRdb copy is restricted to in-frame clones and leaves out a portion. The table lists more than 110,000 clones, around 90% of them singletons, with more than 1.5% in the top ten. These receptors came from a human donor with melanoma. CDR3s include the opening cysteine and the closing phenylalanine or tryptophan. The D gene is left open where the match is weak. Only part of the rows carry a size: once, few, many, or a class if the clone is expanded.

abundance	v_gene	d_gene	j_gene	CDR3aa	CDR3nt
once	TRBV7-8	-	TRBJ1-4	CASRPYGVEKLFF	TGTGCCAGCCGCCCTTACGGGGTTGAAAAACTGTTTTTT
-	TRBV5-6	-	TRBJ1-4	CASSAGVNEKLFF	TGTGCCAGCAGTGCAGGGGTTAATGAAAAACTGTTTTTT
-	TRBV19	-	TRBJ1-6	CASRGGPALHF	TGTGCCAGTCGGGGGGGACCGGCCCTCCACTTT
-	TRBV19	TRBD2	TRBJ2-1	CATRAGGSYNEQFF	TGTGCCACCCGGGCGGGGGGGTCCTACAATGAGCAGTTCTTC
-	TRBV27	-	TRBJ1-1	CASSSGQLNTEAFF	TGTGCCAGCAGTTCCGGACAGTTGAACACTGAAGCTTTCTTT
-	TRBV19	-	TRBJ2-2	CASSIQGKGTGELFF	TGTGCCAGTAGCATCCAGGGAAAAGGCACCGGGGAGCTGTTTTTT
-	TRBV18	TRBD1	TRBJ1-6	CASSPGTGPNSPLHF	TGTGCCAGCTCACCCGGGACAGGGCCAAATTCACCCCTCCACTTT
once	TRBV7-9	TRBD1	TRBJ1-4	CASSKQQGSNEKLFF	TGTGCCAGCAGCAAACAACAGGGGTCTAATGAAAAACTGTTTTTT
-	TRBV4-1	-	TRBJ1-5	CASSQAVVGWSQHF	TGCGCCAGCAGCCAAGCCGTGGTAGGGTGGTCCCAGCATTTT
-	TRBV14	-	TRBJ1-1	CASSREARNTEAFF	TGTGCCAGCAGCCGCGAGGCCCGAAACACTGAAGCTTTCTTT
-	TRBV5-4	TRBD1	TRBJ1-2	CASSLGWTGGRYTF	TGTGCCAGCAGCTTGGGTTGGACAGGGGGCCGCTACACCTTC
-	TRBV5-5	TRBD1	TRBJ2-3	CASSLAPGQASTDTQYF	TGTGCCAGCAGCTTAGCCCCGGGACAGGCTAGCACAGATACGCAGTATTTT
-	TRBV4-2	-	TRBJ1-4	CASSQEDRGTNEKLFF	TGTGCCAGCAGCCAAGAGGACCGGGGTACTAATGAAAAACTGTTTTTT
-	TRBV27	-	TRBJ1-1	CASSPHAGGRNTEAFF	TGTGCCAGCAGTCCGCATGCGGGGGGCCGGAACACTGAAGCTTTCTTT
once	TRBV14	TRBD1	TRBJ2-4	CASSQDRTGGLAKNIQYF	TGTGCCAGCAGCCAAGATCGGACAGGAGGTTTAGCCAAAAACATTCAGTACTTC
-	TRBV5-5	-	TRBJ1-5	CASSPGRAANQPQHF	TGTGCCAGCAGTCCTGGGAGGGCCGCCAATCAGCCCCAGCATTTT
-	TRBV4-2	-	TRBJ2-5	CASSQEAVREETQYF	TGTGCCAGCAGCCAAGAGGCTGTGCGGGAAGAGACCCAGTACTTC
-	TRBV19	TRBD1	TRBJ1-1	CASSWDRGVVTEAFF	TGTGCCAGTAGTTGGGACAGGGGGGTCGTGACTGAAGCTTTCTTT
-	TRBV5-1	-	TRBJ2-5	CASSLGGPQETQYF	TGCGCCAGCAGCTTGGGGGGGCCGCAAGAGACCCAGTACTTC
-	TRBV11-2	-	TRBJ1-6	CASSLRLRAGQNSPLHF	TGTGCCAGCAGCTTAAGGCTTAGGGCAGGTCAAAATTCACCCCTCCACTTT
-	TRBV28	-	TRBJ2-7	CASSYIYEQYF	TGTGCCAGCAGTTACATATACGAGCAGTACTTC